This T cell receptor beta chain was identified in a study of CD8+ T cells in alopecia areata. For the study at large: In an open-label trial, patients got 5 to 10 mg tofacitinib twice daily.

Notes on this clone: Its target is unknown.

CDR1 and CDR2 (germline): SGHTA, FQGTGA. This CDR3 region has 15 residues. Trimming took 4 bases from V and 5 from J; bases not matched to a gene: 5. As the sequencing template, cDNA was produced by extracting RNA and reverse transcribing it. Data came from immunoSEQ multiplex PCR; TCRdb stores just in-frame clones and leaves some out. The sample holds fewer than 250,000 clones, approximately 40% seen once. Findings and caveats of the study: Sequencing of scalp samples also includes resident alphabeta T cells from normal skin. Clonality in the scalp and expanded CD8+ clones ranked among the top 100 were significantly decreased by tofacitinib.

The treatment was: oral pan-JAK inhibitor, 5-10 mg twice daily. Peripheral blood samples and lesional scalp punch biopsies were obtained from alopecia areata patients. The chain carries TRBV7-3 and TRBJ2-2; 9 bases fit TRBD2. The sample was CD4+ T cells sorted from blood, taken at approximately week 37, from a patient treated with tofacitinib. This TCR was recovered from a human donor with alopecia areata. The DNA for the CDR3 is TGTGCCAGCAGCTCCTCCCTAGCGGGAACCGGGGAGCTGTTTTTT. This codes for CASSSSLAGTGELFF.